This T cell receptor (beta chain) was identified during a study of blood T cell repertoires in COVID-19. Study overall: The study drew acute and convalescent COVID-19 samples from the United States, Italy and Spain. Sample material is recorded as cDNA or gDNA derived from T cells, B-cell-depleted T cells, or PBMCs.

J gave up 7 bases and V 3 bases, and 10 bases lay outside the gene matches. Germline CDR1 reads KGHDR; CDR2 reads SFDVKD. The CDR3 is 16 residues long. In the authors' workflow: Reference gene primer amplification in the assay estimated nucleated cell counts. Profiling relied on immunoSEQ multiplex PCR, and the TCRdb table lists in-frame clones only, not all of them. That table gives V, J and clone size, and the DNA gave D and trimming. The profile shows 50,000 to 60,000 clones, roughly 85% of them singletons. Source material: peripheral blood. The receptor's source is a human donor in a cohort sampled during active COVID-19. The chain couples TRBV24-1 to TRBJ2-2, with 7 bases that match TRBD1. CDR3 DNA: TGTGCCACCAGTGATCCAGGGGGAAGTTCTGGCGGGGAGCTGTTTTTT. This gives the protein CATSDPGGSSGGELFF.